This TCR beta chain was sequenced in a study of T cell responses to AZD1222 COVID-19 vaccine. Study-wide findings and caveats: Spike-specific TCR breadth and depth were elevated following two AZD1222 doses. The donor group comprised mostly white British people and more females; the analysis possibly underestimated clonal diversity.

This table comes from immunoSEQ multiplex PCR, and its TCRdb copy is limited to in-frame clones, with some not included. This sample has about 150,000 clones, with about 92% found just once. V was clipped by 7 bases and J by 6 bases, with 16 bases between them. The CDR3 covers 13 residues. As for this clone: The antigen remains undetermined.

V is TRBV12-3 or TRBV12-4 and J is TRBJ2-7, with TRBD2 as a possible D gene (6 bases). This specimen consisted of peripheral blood, obtained on day 0 of AZD1222 vaccination. The receptor was derived from an adult in good health. CDR3 residues: CASTWRGPGEQYF. As DNA, the CDR3 is TGTGCCAGCACATGGAGGGGCCCAGGCGAGCAGTACTTC.